This TCR beta chain was identified in a study of post-analysis software for immune sequencing data. Overall study findings and caveats: Controls had lower frequencies than patients of a few TRBV segments, which included TRBV5-6, TRBV5-1 and TRBV20-1. Samples made in the same batch grouped tightly together by F measure.

The TCR beta cDNA libraries contained unique molecular identifiers. TCRdb re-called the PCR reads through MiXCR, storing one row per CDR3 protein. The sample lists under 200,000 distinct CDR3 sequences, roughly 28% occurring once. Trimming cost V 6 bases and J 2 bases, with 16 bases left between them. CDR1 MDHEN and CDR2 SYDVKM come from the germline V gene. This CDR3 spans 15 amino acids. A word on this clonotype: Its antigen is unidentified.

The receptor comes from a girl aged 2-17 years with multiple sclerosis. Material: blood. The chain links TRBV28 to TRBJ1-2; D perhaps matches TRBD1 (5 bases). Written as DNA, the CDR3 is TGTGCCAGCAGGTCCCTCGGGACGGGAAACTATGGCTACACCTTC. Its translation: CASRSLGTGNYGYTF.